Listed here is a single T cell receptor (beta chain). This sample was taken from a study of cytomegalovirus exposure and HLA in healthy donors. The study ran its PCR with 60 Vbeta and 13 Jbeta primers. The protocol was immunoSEQ multiplex PCR, while the TCRdb copy is restricted to in-frame clones and leaves out a portion. The data hold some 160,000 clones, with roughly 85% observed a single time. This CDR3 spans 15 amino acids. The V end lost 0 bases, the J end lost 4 bases, and 9 bases lay between the germline ends. Germline V gene lookup returns CDR1 MGHRA and CDR2 YSYEKL. The sequence derives from a woman in her 30s in good health and CMV-seronegative. This sequence joins TRBV4-1 and TRBJ1-4, with D perhaps TRBD1 (5 bases). The sequenced sample was PBMCs. The CDR3 bases are TGCGCCAGCAGCCAAGATGTGGGGCTTAATGAAAAACTGTTTTTT. It is translated as CASSQDVGLNEKLFF.